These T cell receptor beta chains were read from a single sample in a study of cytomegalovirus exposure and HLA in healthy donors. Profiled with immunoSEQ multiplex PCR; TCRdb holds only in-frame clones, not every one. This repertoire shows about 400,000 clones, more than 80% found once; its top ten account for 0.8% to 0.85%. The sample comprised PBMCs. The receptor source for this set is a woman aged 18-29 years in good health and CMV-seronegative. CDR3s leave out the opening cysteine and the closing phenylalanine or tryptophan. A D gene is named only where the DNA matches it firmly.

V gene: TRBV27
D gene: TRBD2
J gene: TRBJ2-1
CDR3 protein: ASREAGTSGYNEQF

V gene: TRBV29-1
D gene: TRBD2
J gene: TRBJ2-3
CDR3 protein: SVLAGAGDTQY

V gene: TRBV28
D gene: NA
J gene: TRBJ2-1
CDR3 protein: ASSLESGPTYEQF

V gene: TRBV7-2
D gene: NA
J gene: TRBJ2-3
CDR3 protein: ASSFRDTQY

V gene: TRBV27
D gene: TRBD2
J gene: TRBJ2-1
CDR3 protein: ASSSRTSGRALSYNEQF

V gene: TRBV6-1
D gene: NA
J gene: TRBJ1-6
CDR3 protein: ASSEGGGHNSPLH

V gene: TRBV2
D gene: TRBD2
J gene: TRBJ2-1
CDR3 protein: ASIRNSGVNEQF

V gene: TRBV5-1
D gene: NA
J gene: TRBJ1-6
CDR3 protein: ASSHLGHRNDNSPLH

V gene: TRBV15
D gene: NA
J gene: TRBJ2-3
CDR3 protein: ATSGRSTDTQY

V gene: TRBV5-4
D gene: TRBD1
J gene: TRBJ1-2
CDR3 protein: ASSVGRGQGGYT

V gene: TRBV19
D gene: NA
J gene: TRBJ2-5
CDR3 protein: ASSIGQIQETQY

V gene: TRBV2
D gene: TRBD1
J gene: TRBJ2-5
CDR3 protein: ASSEAAGGAETQY

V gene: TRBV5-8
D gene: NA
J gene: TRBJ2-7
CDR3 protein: ASSLLTGEQY

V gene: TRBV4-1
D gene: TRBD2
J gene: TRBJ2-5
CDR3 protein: ASSQDTGGQETQY

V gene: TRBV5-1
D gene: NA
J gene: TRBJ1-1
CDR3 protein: ASSLTGTMNTEAF